The T cell receptor (beta chain) described here comes from a study of cytomegalovirus exposure and HLA in healthy donors (dated by TCRdb to about 2017). For the study in its entirety: An earlier analysis of under 600 of the donors reported approximately 300 Gb of sequence data and 117 million unique TCR beta sequences from 150 million to 200 million T cells. An early release covering roughly 640 HLA-typed donors comprised 250 to 350 gigabases of sequencing data and roughly 85 million unique TCR sequences. Of the roughly 430 genotyped donors, about 80% fell in the genetic ancestry cluster associated with self-reported Caucasian donors. The study aimed to test whether cataloging public T cell receptors could reveal signatures of past pathogen exposure. Using immunosequencing, the study profiled T cell repertoires from fewer than 850 subjects and related those repertoires to cytomegalovirus serostatus. Along with the approximately 700-subject first cohort, a separate validation cohort of over a hundred different subjects was used. To predict cytomegalovirus infection status, the study combined high-throughput TCR immunosequencing, statistical association of individual TCRs with disease status, and machine learning. In a later analysis, previously published TCR beta repertoires from 550 to 700 donors were re-analyzed and high-resolution HLA genotyping was added so that TCR occurrence patterns could be studied. The later analysis used no new phenotypic data to find candidate immune exposures, relying instead on TCR beta sequences and their occurrence across donors. An earlier analysis of nearly 600 of the donors applied high-throughput TCR beta sequencing to assess whether each TCR beta V gene segment acted as functional or pseudogenic. Donor age, sex, ethnicity and CMV serostatus were collected together with the repertoire data. A later genetic analysis used genome-wide SNP genotypes for about 65% of the 666 donors, treating that subset as a discovery cohort. Every discovery cohort repertoire had been produced on one sequencing platform. Class I and class II HLA loci were covered by the typing at four-digit resolution. Typing coverage varied by locus: roughly 629-630 donors for A, B, C, DRB1 and DQB1; more than 500 for DQA1; around 570 for DPA1; around 450 for DPB1. Roughly 5 DR-DQ haplotypes were treated as single units for association and clustering because of strong linkage in the cohort. On average, roughly 240,000 unique TCR beta nucleotide sequences were sequenced per donor among 300 to 500 genotyped donors of the cohort, with roughly 18% of those sequences being non-productive.

The CDR3 runs 15 residues from the cysteine to the phenylalanine. Here the CDR3 DNA is all that survives: 45 bases in frame from base 1. Cut back by 6 bases and 0 bases, the V and J ends lie 12 bases apart. The germline V gene (reference sequence) specifies LNHDA as CDR1 and SQIVND as CDR2. The library relied on the immunoSEQ multiplex PCR assay. A mixture of 60 forward primers for TCR Vbeta segments and 13 reverse primers for TCR Jbeta segments was used in the multiplex PCR. The CDR3 region of rearranged TCR beta genes was amplified from genomic DNA by a multiplex PCR assay. Amplified TCR beta libraries were sequenced as 87-base-pair reads on the Illumina HiSeq System. The original pipeline was this. A later analysis tallied tens of millions of unique TCR beta chains across the 610 or so repertoires, and roughly 11 million of those chains were shared by two or more donors. A nearest-neighbor algorithm error-corrected the raw reads and collapsed the reads into unique sequences, merging closely related sequences to remove PCR and sequencing errors. To assign V, D and J gene segments, CDR3 sequences were aligned to IMGT reference sequences. For a sequence to be retained, a match of at least six nucleotides to both a V gene segment and a J gene segment was required. Rearrangements were called productive when the CDR3 lacked stop codons and stayed in frame with V and J; all others were non-productive. Following IMGT convention, CDR3 was defined as the stretch from the second conserved V-encoded cysteine up to the conserved J-encoded phenylalanine. Sequences without an unambiguous match to a single V gene segment were excluded from the earlier analysis of about 640 of the donors. An earlier analysis of fewer than 750 of the donors called V segments functional above 56.7% productive rearrangements and segregating when the between-donor standard deviation exceeded 5%. A statistical classification framework was built to diagnose cytomegalovirus status from the catalog of TCR beta chain sequences. V and J gene assignment, in a later analysis, came from comparing TCR nucleotide sequences with IMGT/GENE-DB human TR gene sequences. A later analysis assigned CDR3 sequences and most-parsimonious VDJ recombination scenarios with the TCRdist pipeline. In a later analysis, every TCR beta chain was defined by the combination of its CDR3 amino acid sequence and its V-gene family, and reads without a unique V-gene family were dropped. As a way to deal with suspected cross-contamination and a sequencing artifact, a later analysis dropped more than 500 nucleotide sequences that were highly shared and had low generation probability. A later analysis calculated a clonal expansion index for each public chain from normalized within-repertoire ranks of inferred template counts. A later analysis computed generation probabilities with a VDJ recombination model fitted to out-of-frame rearrangements, and checked the results against IGoR. A later analysis scored TCR-TCR, TCR-HLA and TCR-CMV co-occurrence with hypergeometric tests, applying a repertoire-size bias correction to TCR pairs. A later analysis estimated false discovery rates by permuting HLA or CMV assignments 20 times. In a later analysis, co-occurring TCRs were grouped with DBSCAN, and TCRdist sequence similarity was added when clustering was performed within HLA-allele-positive subsets. Co-occurrence clustering excluded repertoires with fewer than 30,000 or more than 120,000 public chains, plus five with anomalous nucleotide sharing. TCRdb provides this immuneACCESS table in a form limited to in-frame rearrangements. Some clones are lacking; in checked studies, under half of them reflect an unresolved V gene, and why the rest are absent is not known. That table furnishes V, J and clone size, whereas the DNA furnished D and trimming. Across this sample there are 80,000 to 130,000 clones, with roughly 88% seen only once. Jointly, the top ten make up about 1.2% of the sample.

Study-wide conclusions, independent of this receptor: Because counts were too low, more than 15 rarely observed V segments, including chromosome 9 orphons, were left out of the earlier analysis of approximately 580 of the donors. In an earlier analysis of about 550 of the donors, most TCR beta V segments were observed in productive rearrangements about 90% or about 30% of the time, broadly matching IMGT annotations. In a later analysis, several top co-occurrence clusters were reported to appear linked to parvovirus B19, influenza, CMV and Epstein-Barr virus. In a later analysis, HLA-associated TCR beta chains showed more clonal expansion and lower generation probabilities than non-associated chains that were equally common. In a later analysis, the rate of TCR association differed among HLA loci, with DRB1 alleles having the most associated TCRs and HLA-C alleles having the fewest. The sequencing pipeline was judged likely to have produced a cluster of highly shared sequence variants as a technical artifact. According to a later analysis, most CMV-associated TCR beta chains appeared to be HLA-restricted, and the HLA associations seemed to be driven largely by CMV exposure. Most TCR sequences were observed very rarely across donors, whereas some public TCRs were present in many individuals. A few of the identified cytomegalovirus-associated TCR beta chains were confirmed in vitro to be specific for cytomegalovirus antigens. Immune exposure information for the cohort was limited to CMV serostatus. Because HLA typing was unavailable for some donors at each locus, only the typed subset was used in association tests. The study listed 164 TCR beta chains as associated with cytomegalovirus. Sequencing depth was assumed to be roughly uniform across donors in the presence/absence analyses, though that assumption may not hold. The authors suggested that the approach could potentially be generalized to other disease states and immunological phenotypes. In this cohort, only TCR beta chains were sequenced, and detectable features were limited by the absence of alpha or paired-chain data. Specific HLA alleles were associated with 15,000 to 20,000 TCR beta sequences at a false discovery rate of 0.05 in a later analysis. A further reported finding was that TCR beta sequences accurately predicted the HLA-A and HLA-B alleles for most subjects in the first cohort. A later genetic analysis associated a missense DCLRE1C variant with V-gene and J-gene trimming of TCR beta chains, and an independent cohort replicated the association. Linkage disequilibrium might explain the correlated functional status among segregating V segments, but an unknown experimental factor could not be ruled out. Some IMGT-functional V segments, including TRBV6-2 and TRBV6-3, could not be told apart with the 87-base-pair reads, so those segments were excluded. Strong co-occurrence of HLA alleles, especially DR and DQ, made assigning TCR associations to individual alleles difficult. The classifier was reported to diagnose cytomegalovirus status with high specificity and sensitivity in both the original cohort and the validation cohort. According to a later genetic analysis, donors in an Asian-associated ancestry cluster had fewer N-insertions in productive TCRs than the roughly 670-donor mean.

The cohort was made up of around 720 healthy bone marrow donors. At the time of sampling, all cohort members were nominally healthy, though unrecorded immune exposures were likely present. The donor tested CMV seronegative, placing the donor among the approximately 400 seronegative members of the cohort. Every donor gave a peripheral blood sample, and the peripheral blood mononuclear cells from that sample were used for TCR beta sequencing. The Qiagen DNeasy Blood Extraction Kit was used to extract genomic DNA from the blood cell samples. Regarding this clone: Its target antigen remains unknown. Base qualities are missing; no much larger clone stands one base away.

This TCR was sampled from a woman aged 18 to 35 in good health and CMV-seronegative. The sequence joins TRBV19 to TRBJ1-5; the D gene identity is not certain. Sequencing used PBMCs. The CDR3 protein sequence reads: CASSVAPYSNQPQHF. The DNA sequence reads TGTGCCAGTAGCGTGGCACCATATAGCAATCAGCCCCAGCATTTT.